Presented here are 30 T cell receptor beta chains from one specimen sequenced in a study of blood T cell repertoires in COVID-19. Assay used: immunoSEQ multiplex PCR; TCRdb lists only in-frame clones, some missing. The sample yields about 430,000 clones, roughly 90% seen once. Sequencing used PBMCs or T cells enriched from blood (not recorded which). The source is a woman aged 18-29 years who had been exposed to COVID-19.

Comment on this clone: This specimen includes other DNA sequences encoding the same CDR3. The V call is TRBV18, the J call TRBJ2-2; 7 bases map to TRBD1. Germline CDR1 KGHSH, CDR2 LQKENI. CDR3 length: 13 residues. With V trimmed by 3 bases and J by 6 bases, 1 base remained unmatched. CDR3 DNA: TGTGCCAGCTCACCCCAGGGGGCCGGGGAGCTGTTTTTT. Encoded protein: CASSPQGAGELFF.

This clone was seen just once. The genes are TRBV5-1 and TRBJ2-7; 14 bases map to TRBD2. Germline CDR1 and CDR2: SGHRS and YFSETQ. The CDR3 consists of 15 residues. J lost 3 bases, V lost 4 bases, and 3 bases had no gene match. In nucleotides, the CDR3 is TGCGCCAGCAGCAAGGGACTAGCGGGAGTCTACGAGCAGTACTTC. Amino acids: CASSKGLAGVYEQYF.

CDR3 protein: CATSDSFQGAFGEQYF. The CDR3 bases are TGTGCCACCAGTGACTCCTTCCAGGGGGCCTTTGGGGAGCAGTACTTC. The chain combines TRBV24-1 with TRBJ2-7; 8 bases map to TRBD1. The CDR3 sequence is 16 residues long. Germline trimming cut 4 bases from V and 7 bases from J; bases unmatched to any gene: 14. Looked up from germline, CDR1 is KGHDR and CDR2 is SFDVKD.

The chain carries TRBV18 and TRBJ1-5, with 7 positions matching TRBD1. After removal of 3 bases from V and 0 bases from J, the junction contained 2 bases not matched to a gene. CDR1 KGHSH and CDR2 LQKENI come from the germline V gene. This CDR3 has 15 amino acids. In nucleotides, the CDR3 is TGTGCCAGCTCACCGACAGGGAATAGCAATCAGCCCCAGCATTTT. Protein product: CASSPTGNSNQPQHF.

The chain carries TRBV5-6 and TRBJ2-7, with TRBD1 identical over 7 bases. The germline CDR1 and CDR2 sequences are SGHDT and YYEEEE. This CDR3 region has 13 residues. The V segment lost 4 bases and the J segment 6 bases; nucleotides outside the gene matches: 7. CDR3 protein: CASSPGQFLEQYF. In nucleotides, the CDR3 is TGTGCCAGCAGCCCGGGACAGTTCCTCGAGCAGTACTTC.

This sequence joins TRBV7-6 and TRBJ2-6, with TRBD1 identical over 8 bases. V trimming: 2 bases; J trimming: 0 bases; junction bases outside the gene matches: 6. Germline values: CDR1 SGHVS, CDR2 FNYEAQ. This CDR3 region has 18 residues. The CDR3: CASSLLDRALSGANVLTF. The CDR3 nucleotides read TGTGCCAGCAGCTTACTGGACAGGGCACTCTCTGGGGCCAACGTCCTGACTTTC.

This rearrangement joins TRBV29-1 to TRBJ1-1; TRBD1 agrees at 7 bases. Per germline, CDR1 SQVTM and CDR2 ANQGSEA. The length of the CDR3 is 12 residues. V trimming: 5 bases; J trimming: 0 bases; junction bases outside the gene matches: 0. Written as DNA, the CDR3 is TGCAGCGTTCAGGGGGTGAACACTGAAGCTTTCTTT. Its protein is CSVQGVNTEAFF.

In this sample, this clone turned up a few times. The CDR3 loop is CAGHAGLATTYEQYF. CDR3 DNA: TGTGCCGGCCATGCGGGACTAGCGACCACCTACGAGCAGTACTTC. V usage is TRBV2 and J usage is TRBJ2-7, with 10 bases that match TRBD2. CDR1 SNHLY and CDR2 FYNNEI come from the germline V gene. The CDR3 has 15 amino acids. The junction had 12 bases not matched to a gene; V was cut back by 11 bases and J by 2 bases.

The CDR3 DNA sequence: TGTGCCAGCAACGGCCGGGACAGGGTTACCAATGAGCAGTTCTTC. Its translation: CASNGRDRVTNEQFF. The chain carries TRBV7-9 and TRBJ2-1; 9 bases are shared with TRBD1. CDR3 length equals 15 residues. V was clipped by 7 bases and J by 6 bases; unmatched bases: 10. Germline assignment: CDR1 SEHNR and CDR2 FQNEAQ (reference sequence).

The genes are TRBV10-2 and TRBJ2-1; 9 nucleotides align to TRBD2. The V segment lost 5 bases and the J segment 6 bases; nucleotides outside the gene matches: 11. This CDR3 contains 16 residues. The V gene's germline CDR1 is WSHSY and CDR2 SAAADI. CDR3 sequence: CASSIPGLAGSNEQFF. The CDR3 DNA follows: TGCGCCAGCAGTATACCCGGTCTAGCGGGAAGCAATGAGCAGTTCTTC.

This chain connects TRBV14 to TRBJ1-6, with D perhaps TRBD1 (5 bases). CDR3 length equals 14 residues. V was trimmed by 1 base and J by 4 bases, leaving 5 bases between them. The germline CDR1 and CDR2 sequences are SGHDN and FVKESK. The CDR3 reads CASSQGTYNSPLHF. In nucleotides, the CDR3 is TGTGCCAGCAGCCAAGGGACATATAATTCACCCCTCCACTTT.

The chain joins TRBV18 to TRBJ2-3; D possibly corresponds to TRBD1 (5 bases). The CDR3 runs 15 residues. V was shortened by 3 bases and J by 7 bases, with 17 bases between the two germline ends. Germline V gene data show CDR1 as KGHSH and CDR2 as LQKENI. CDR3 in DNA: TGTGCCAGCTCACCGAGGCAGGGCGAACATAATACGCAGTATTTT. This sequence encodes CASSPRQGEHNTQYF.

The rearrangement uses TRBV13 and TRBJ2-1; 12 bases align to TRBD1. This CDR3 region has 18 residues. After removal of 2 bases from V and 7 bases from J, the junction contained 12 bases not matched to a gene. Per the germline V gene, CDR1 is PRHDT and CDR2 is FYEKMQ (reference sequence). As DNA, the CDR3 is TGTGCCAGCAGCTTAACCCCGGGACAGGGGGCCCACTATAATGAGCAGTTCTTC. It encodes CASSLTPGQGAHYNEQFF.

The rearrangement links TRBV6-2 or TRBV6-3 to TRBJ2-1, with TRBD2 identical over 10 bases. The CDR3 sequence is 14 residues long. Per germline, CDR1 MNHEY and CDR2 SVGEGT. The J segment lost 8 bases and the V segment lost 2 bases, leaving 3 bases of the junction unmatched. CDR3 nucleotide sequence: TGTGCCAGCAGTTACCCAGCGGGAGGGCATGAGCAGTTCTTC. It specifies CASSYPAGGHEQFF.

The chain links TRBV7-2 to TRBJ2-7, with 8 bases matching TRBD2. V lost 2 bases and J lost 1; bases outside the gene matches: 4. The CDR3 has 15 residues. Germline CDR1 and CDR2: SGHTA and FQGNSA. The CDR3 DNA reads as TGTGCCAGCAGCTTACTCAGCGGGGGATCCTACGAGCAGTACTTC. Translation: CASSLLSGGSYEQYF. Full variable domain (rest looked up from reference TRBV7-2 and TRBJ2-7): GAGVSQSPSNKVTEKGKDVELRCDPISGHTALYWYRQSLGQGLEFLIYFQGNSAPDKSGLPSDRFSAERTGGSVSTLTIQRTQQEDSAVYLCASSLLSGGSYEQYFGPGTRLTVT.

This chain uses TRBV2 with TRBJ1-5, with D hard to call. Trimming took off 8 bases at V and 5 bases at J, with 16 bases between the two ends. CDR1 is SNHLY, CDR2 FYNNEI, per germline. The CDR3 has 14 residues. The CDR3 DNA is TGTGCCAGCGGCGGGGAAGCCGGGGATCAGCCCCAGCATTTT. Its translation: CASGGEAGDQPQHF.

This clone was observed many times. V is TRBV5-5 and J is TRBJ1-6, with 7 nucleotides matching TRBD1. V lost 0 bases and J lost 5; bases outside the gene matches: 2. CDR1 and CDR2 (germline): SGHKS, YYEKEE (reference sequence). This CDR3 has 15 residues. CDR3 protein: CASSLAGTDNSPLHF. The CDR3 nucleotides are TGTGCCAGCAGCTTGGCCGGGACAGATAATTCACCCCTCCACTTT.

This clone has just one count. The rearrangement joins TRBV13 to TRBJ2-3; D not certain. Germline assignment: CDR1 PRHDT and CDR2 FYEKMQ (reference sequence). The CDR3 has 15 residues. V shed 1 base and J shed 1 base, with 9 bases lying between them. CDR3 DNA: TGTGCCAGCAGCTTAGTTGGCCCCGGCACAGATACGCAGTATTTT. This sequence encodes CASSLVGPGTDTQYF. The variable domain in full, completed from reference TRBV13 and TRBJ2-3, reads AAGVIQSPRHLIKEKRETATLKCYPIPRHDTVYWYQQGPGQDPQFLISFYEKMQSDKGSIPDRFSAQQFSDYHSELNMSSLELGDSALYFCASSLVGPGTDTQYFGPGTRLTVL.

The V and J genes are TRBV3-1 (or the pseudogene TRBV3-2) and TRBJ2-1; TRBD1 matches 7 bases. The CDR3 consists of 15 residues. CDR1 and CDR2 (germline): LGHDT, YNNKEL (reference sequence). The J segment lost 8 bases and the V segment lost 9 bases, leaving 16 bases of the junction unmatched. The CDR3 protein is CASSLTGTSVDEQFF. Written as DNA, the CDR3 is TGTGCCAGTTCCTTGACAGGGACATCTGTTGATGAGCAGTTCTTC.

The rearrangement joins TRBV5-5 to TRBJ2-7, with TRBD2 identical over 10 bases. Per germline, CDR1 SGHKS and CDR2 YYEKEE (reference sequence). CDR3 length: 16 amino acids. J was trimmed by 1 base and V by 2 bases; bases with no gene match: 6. CDR3 DNA: TGTGCCAGCAGCTTCGCACTAGCGGGGTCATCCTACGAGCAGTACTTC. Protein product: CASSFALAGSSYEQYF.

The chain joins TRBV27 to TRBJ2-1; tentatively, D is TRBD2 (6 bases). The V end was cut by 6 bases, the J end by 3 bases, with 12 bases between. Germline V lookup: CDR1 MNHEY, CDR2 SMNVEV (reference sequence). The CDR3 is 14 residues long. The CDR3 is CASSWRGLYNEQFF. CDR3 bases: TGTGCCAGCAGCTGGCGGGGCCTCTACAATGAGCAGTTCTTC.

This clone has just one count. The rearrangement links TRBV29-1 to TRBJ2-7, with 7 bases matching TRBD1. Trimming cost V 5 bases and J 7 bases; bases outside gene matches: 11. Germline lookup yields CDR1 SQVTM and CDR2 ANQGSEA. CDR3 length: 13 amino acids. The CDR3 nucleotides are TGCAGCGTTCAGCCGACAGGGTCTGGTGAGCAGTACTTC. Its translation: CSVQPTGSGEQYF.

CDR3 sequence: CASSFWTENTEAFF. In DNA form, the CDR3 reads TGCGCCAGCAGCTTTTGGACAGAGAACACTGAAGCTTTCTTT. This chain joins TRBV5-1 and TRBJ1-1; the D gene is possibly TRBD1 (6 bases). Trimming took off 2 bases at V and 1 base at J, with 9 bases between the two ends. Looked up from germline, CDR1 is SGHRS and CDR2 is YFSETQ. The CDR3 spans 14 residues.

The gene calls are TRBV28 and TRBJ2-1; 7 nucleotides align to TRBD2. This CDR3 region has 15 residues. Germline trimming cut 7 bases from V and 0 bases from J; bases unmatched to any gene: 6. Germline V gene data show CDR1 as MDHEN and CDR2 as SYDVKM. CDR3 DNA: TGTGCCAGCATCTGGGGGGGGAGCTCCTACAATGAGCAGTTCTTC. It yields the protein CASIWGGSSYNEQFF.

The chain couples TRBV20-1 to TRBJ2-7, with D possibly matching TRBD1 (5 bases). The CDR3 consists of 11 residues. CDR1 is DFQATT and CDR2 is SNEGSKA in the germline V gene (reference sequence). V was cut by 3 bases and J by 6 bases, with 9 bases left in between. The CDR3 reads CSASWGGEQYF. CDR3 coding DNA: TGCAGTGCTAGCTGGGGCGGCGAGCAGTACTTC.

The chain couples TRBV4-2 to TRBJ2-7; D is ambiguous. Trimming left V 1 base short and J 6 bases short, with 10 bases between. The CDR3 is 13 residues long. The germline gives CDR1 LGHNA, CDR2 YNFKEQ. The chain's CDR3 is CASSQGLVVEQYF. CDR3 DNA sequence: TGTGCCAGCAGCCAAGGTTTAGTTGTCGAGCAGTACTTC.

The chain carries TRBV2 and TRBJ1-1; 8 nucleotides agree with TRBD1. The germline CDR1 and CDR2 sequences are SNHLY and FYNNEI. The V and J ends lost 7 bases and 5 bases, in that order; junction bases with no gene match: 9. This CDR3 is built from 14 residues. As DNA, the CDR3 is TGTGCCAGCACGGGGCAGGGGGCTGGGACTGAAGCTTTCTTT. It is translated as CASTGQGAGTEAFF.

V gene TRBV7-6 combines with J gene TRBJ2-7; 13 positions agree with TRBD2. V trimming: 2 bases; J trimming: 7 bases; junction bases outside the gene matches: 11. Germline V lookup: CDR1 SGHVS, CDR2 FNYEAQ. The CDR3 consists of 17 residues. This chain's CDR3 is CASSLPGLAGDPGEQYF. Here the CDR3 DNA reads TGTGCCAGCAGCTTACCTGGACTAGCGGGGGACCCGGGGGAGCAGTACTTC.

This chain joins TRBV19 and TRBJ1-2; tentatively, D is TRBD1 (6 bases). Germline assignment: CDR1 LNHDA and CDR2 SQIVND (reference sequence). Between the trimmed V and J ends, which lost 2 bases and 4 bases, there was a span of 14 bases. This CDR3 comprises 15 residues. CDR3: CASSISFGGLYGYTF. The CDR3 nucleotides read TGTGCCAGTAGTATAAGCTTCGGGGGGCTCTATGGCTACACCTTC.

V and J are TRBV4-3 and TRBJ2-1, with TRBD2 as a possible D gene (6 bases). V lost 4 bases and J 0 bases, leaving 10 bases between the germline ends. Germline V CDR1 and CDR2: LGHNA, YSLEER. The CDR3 has 15 residues. The CDR3 here is CASSLDSGSYNEQFF. The CDR3 DNA reads as TGCGCCAGCAGCCTAGATAGCGGCTCCTACAATGAGCAGTTCTTC.